The 15 T cell receptor delta chains below come from one sample, sequenced in a study of DNA immune sequencing with unique molecular identifiers. Genomic DNA underwent 32-plex PCR targeting all 8 TRDV and 4 TRDJ genes. Adapter PCR followed around 3 barcoding PCR cycles that attached a 12-nucleotide UMI. TCRdb fed the multiplex PCR reads into CATT to redo clone calling. The profile shows under 2,500 delta-chain clones, more than 13% of them singletons. Sequences were obtained from gamma-delta T cells enriched from blood buffy coat, or unenriched PBMCs (not recorded which). These TCRs come from a human donor in good health.

This clone came up a few times. Only one base separates this from a far larger clonotype, so it likely reflects a read error. The CDR3 loop reads CACDTVLNWGISDTDKLIF. DNA of the CDR3: TGTGCCTGTGACACCGTATTGAACTGGGGGATATCAGACACCGATAAACTCATCTTT. This chain uses TRDV2 with TRDJ1, with TRDD3 identical over 11 bases. J was trimmed by 0 bases and V by 0 bases; bases with no gene match: 11. Germline V gene sequence: CDR1 GEAIGNYY, CDR2 EKD. There are 19 residues in the CDR3.

This clone was detected a few times. This DNA translates differently at residue 9 from the TCRdb protein, which is that of a much larger clone; a read error is likely, and the protein shown is the DNA's own translation. The rearrangement links TRDV2 to TRDJ3, with D perhaps matching TRDD3 (5 bases). Trimming pared 1 base from V and 0 bases from J, leaving 15 bases between. The CDR3 length is 19 residues. CDR1 GEAIGNYY and CDR2 EKD come from the germline V gene. The chain's CDR3 is CACDTGGLLSSWDTRQMFF. For the CDR3, the DNA is TGTGCCTGTGACACGGGGGGGCTACTGAGCTCCTGGGACACCCGACAGATGTTTTTC.

This clone has just a few counts. The amino acid sequence in TCRdb belongs to a much larger clone and departs from this DNA's translation at residue 13, likely a sequencing read error; the sequence shown is translated from the DNA. This sequence joins TRDV2 and TRDJ1, with TRDD3 matching over 12 bases. The CDR3 length is 16 residues. Per the germline V gene, CDR1 is GEAIGNYY and CDR2 is EKD. CDR3 loop: CACDKLGDTQADILIF. The DNA of the CDR3 is TGTGCCTGTGACAAGCTGGGGGATACGCAGGCCGATATACTCATCTTT.

Of note for this clone: One base separates it from a far larger clone, so it is likely a read error. The J gene is TRDJ1, the V gene TRDV1; 7 bases are shared with TRDD3. Because TCRdb records no J gene, it was assigned here through a match of the DNA to germline. V lost 4 bases, J lost 8 bases, and 49 bases stayed unmatched. CDR1 TSWWSYY and CDR2 QGS come from the germline V gene. This CDR3 has 27 amino acids. CDR3 coding DNA: TGTGCTCTTGGGGTGGATTCCTCGTACCTACGCCGCTACTGGGGATCAAGCGAGGGAGCCGCGATCGAAAAACTCATCTTT. It specifies CALGVDSSYLRRYWGSSEGAAIEKLIF.

Concerning this clone: TCRdb attributes to this sequence the protein of a much larger clone, which differs from the DNA translation at residue 6; a read error is likely, and the protein displayed is translated from the DNA. The V call is TRDV2, the J call TRDJ1, with 10 bases identical to TRDD3. The germline V gene encodes CDR1 GEAIGNYY and CDR2 EKD. Trimming at V came to 3 bases and at J to 3 bases, leaving 21 bases not matched to a gene. The CDR3 loop spans 20 amino acids. CDR3 in DNA: TGTGCCTGTGACCCCGCACTGGGGGATGCGAAAGGGAGAGGACCCGATAAACTCATCTTT. The encoded protein is CACDPALGDAKGRGPDKLIF.

Details on this clone: A read error likely explains why the TCRdb protein, taken from a much larger clone, differs from this DNA's translation at residue 8; the protein shown is translated from the DNA. The J gene is TRDJ1, the V gene TRDV2; possibly TRDD3 for D (5 bases). Germline V gives CDR1 GEAIGNYY, CDR2 EKD. There are 15 residues in the CDR3. V gave up 0 bases and J gave up 1 base, with 11 bases separating them. The chain's CDR3 is CACDTMGSGTDKLIF. DNA of the CDR3: TGTGCCTGTGACACCATGGGGTCCGGCACCGATAAACTCATCTTT.

Notes on this clone: With only one base between it and a far larger clone, this is likely a read error. The genes are TRDV1 and TRDJ1, with TRDD3 identical over 11 bases. TCRdb supplies no J gene; here it was assigned by aligning the nucleotide sequence to germline. The CDR3 loop spans 29 amino acids. The V gene's germline CDR1 is TSWWSYY and CDR2 QGS. Unmatched junction bases numbered 46, after V lost 5 bases and J lost 2 bases. The CDR3 here is CALGKIGNSLNWGIGGGYRRRGKTDKLIF. The DNA of the CDR3 is TGTGCTCTTGGGAAAATAGGCAATAGCTTGAACTGGGGGATAGGAGGAGGATACCGTCGACGGGGGAAAACCGATAAACTCATCTTT.

This clone was seen more than once but under ten times. A read error likely explains why the TCRdb protein, taken from a much larger clone, differs from this DNA's translation at residue 3; the protein shown is translated from the DNA. The genes are TRDV2 and TRDJ1, with TRDD3 identical over 12 bases. This CDR3 contains 18 residues. V lost 8 bases and J lost 0; bases outside the gene matches: 15. The germline V gene has CDR1 GEAIGNYY and CDR2 EKD. As DNA, the CDR3 is TGTGCCTTTGATCCTCTACTGGGGGATACAGATTACACCGATAAACTCATCTTT. Its translation: CAFDPLLGDTDYTDKLIF.

The rearrangement uses TRDV2 and TRDJ1; D is uncertain. Here the J gene came from matching the DNA to germline, since TCRdb omits it. Germline loops: CDR1 GEAIGNYY, CDR2 EKD. The CDR3 spans 20 residues. The V end lost 3 bases, the J end lost 2 bases, and 30 bases lay between the germline ends. CDR3 amino acids: CACDPVTLLEPSVRTDKLIF. CDR3 bases: TGTGCCTGTGACCCGGTTACTCTGCTGGAGCCCTCCGTGAGGACCGATAAACTCATCTTT.

This clone was seen only a few times. The TCRdb record carries a much larger clone's protein, which differs from this DNA's translation at residue 16; a read error is the likely cause, and the protein listed here is the DNA translation. The chain is built from TRDV2 and TRDJ1, with TRDD3 identical over 8 bases. Germline V gene lookup returns CDR1 GEAIGNYY and CDR2 EKD. This CDR3 has 20 amino acids. CDR3 sequence reads: CACDTLRVSGGHEYTNKLIF. CDR3 DNA sequence: TGTGCCTGTGACACCCTGAGGGTTTCTGGGGGACACGAGTACACCAATAAACTCATCTTT.

The chain combines TRDV1 with TRDJ1, with 9 bases that match TRDD3. TCRdb supplies no J gene; here it was assigned by aligning the nucleotide sequence to germline. Germline V gives CDR1 TSWWSYY, CDR2 QGS. The CDR3 sequence is 21 residues long. The V and J ends lost 3 bases and 0 bases, in that order; junction bases with no gene match: 20. The DNA of the CDR3 is TGTGCTCTTGGGGACCCGGGGGCCGGGTCTGGGGGATTCGGGTACACCGATAAACTCATCTTT. Translation: CALGDPGAGSGGFGYTDKLIF.

This clone is termed medium-sized. The chain carries TRDV2 and TRDJ1, with 13 bases lining up with TRDD3. With V trimmed by 1 base and J by 7 bases, 17 bases remained unmatched. This CDR3 is 19 amino acids long. CDR1 and CDR2 (germline): GEAIGNYY, EKD. CDR3 nucleotides: TGTGCCTGTGACACGATCCGGCGTACTGGGGGATACGAACTGGCTAAACTCATCTTT. Translating gives CACDTIRRTGGYELAKLIF.

Concerning this clone: This sequence is one base from a far larger clone and is likely a read error. In the same sample, other DNA sequences code for this CDR3. The J gene is uncalled and the V gene is TRDV1; no DNA check was done on the table's D call, TRDD3. The CDR3 is 24 amino acids. In germline, CDR1 is TSWWSYY, CDR2 QGS. The CDR3 DNA reads TGTGCTCTTGGGGGGAGGCCTTCCTCTATTTCCTTACTGGGGGATACTCATAAGGCCGATAACCTCATCTTT. It yields the protein CALGGRPSSISLLGDTHKADNLIF.

This clone is categorized as medium-sized (0.01 to 0.1%). This CDR3 reads CACDGVLGDTRRNTDKLIF. Here the CDR3 DNA reads TGTGCCTGTGACGGGGTACTGGGGGATACGCGCCGCAACACCGATAAACTCATCTTT. This sequence joins TRDV2 and TRDJ1; 13 bases align to TRDD3. V lost 3 bases, J lost 0 bases, and 12 bases stayed unmatched. There are 19 residues in the CDR3. The germline V gene encodes CDR1 GEAIGNYY and CDR2 EKD.

By sample share, this clone is medium-sized. Here the CDR3 reads CACFPRRVLGDTTDKLIF. In DNA form, the CDR3 reads TGTGCCTGTTTCCCTCGACGAGTACTGGGGGATACCACCGATAAACTCATCTTT. The genes are TRDV2 and TRDJ1, with 12 positions matching TRDD3. Trimming at V came to 6 bases and at J to 1 base, leaving 14 bases not matched to a gene. The CDR3 sequence is 18 residues long. Germline V gene sequence: CDR1 GEAIGNYY, CDR2 EKD.